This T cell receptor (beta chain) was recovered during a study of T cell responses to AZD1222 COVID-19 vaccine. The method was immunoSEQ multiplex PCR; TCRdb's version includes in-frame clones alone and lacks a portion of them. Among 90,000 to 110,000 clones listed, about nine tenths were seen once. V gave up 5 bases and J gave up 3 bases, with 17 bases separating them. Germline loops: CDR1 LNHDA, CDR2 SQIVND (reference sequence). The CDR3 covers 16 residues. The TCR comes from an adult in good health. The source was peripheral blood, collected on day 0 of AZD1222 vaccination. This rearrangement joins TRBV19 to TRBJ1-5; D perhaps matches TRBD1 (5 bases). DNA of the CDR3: TGTGCCAGTAGTCCCGTGGGTCGGGGGGACAATCAGCCCCAGCATTTT. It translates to CASSPVGRGDNQPQHF.